This T cell receptor beta chain came from a study of shared clonotypes between healthy human individuals. About the research overall: For every donor, three CD4 naive, three CD4 memory, two CD8 naive and one CD8 memory plates were used.

Positively selected for CCR7, the CD45RO-negative cells used as naive CD8 cells excluded terminally differentiated effector memory CD45RA+ cells. Germline values: CDR1 SQVTM, CDR2 ANQGSEA. This CDR3 spans 12 amino acids. The V and J ends lost 7 bases and 4 bases respectively, with 11 bases between them. With regard to this clone: Its antigen is not known.

Some clones are missing from TCRdb's copy, which holds only in-frame ones; the method was immunoSEQ multiplex PCR. The top ten hold about 0.12% of the sample, which has about 610,000 clones, about 95% seen once. Study findings and constraints: Clonotypes which were not shared had lower generation probabilities than clonotypes that all four donors shared.

Sequenced material: naive CD8+ T cells sorted from blood. The J gene is TRBJ2-1, the V gene TRBV29-1; D could derive from TRBD1 or TRBD2 (6 bases each). This sequence originates from a woman younger than 45 in good health. CDR3 residues: CSGGGLYNEQFF. CDR3 coding DNA: TGCAGCGGAGGGGGACTTTACAATGAGCAGTTCTTC.